This passage covers 20 T cell receptor beta chains from one sample sequenced in a study of T cells after yellow fever vaccination. TCRdb re-analysed the 5' RACE reads in MiXCR, keeping a single row per CDR3 protein. The sample has 100,000 to 150,000 distinct CDR3 sequences, 7.5% to 10% seen once; the top ten hold about 40%. The sample consisted of CD8+ T cells sorted from PBMCs, taken on the day of the yellow fever booster vaccination. The source is a man aged 18 to 29 who received the YFV17D yellow fever vaccine.

There are a few counts of this clonotype. The gene calls are TRBV19 and TRBJ2-1; D is unclear. The CDR3 runs 14 residues. V was clipped by 4 bases and J by 6 bases, with 13 bases between them. The germline CDR1 and CDR2 sequences are LNHDA and SQIVND (reference sequence). The CDR3 sequence is CASSTLNSGNEQFF. CDR3 nucleotides: TGTGCCAGTAGTACCCTCAATTCGGGCAATGAGCAGTTCTTC.

This clonotype was recorded a few times. The chain has TRBV4-3 and TRBJ2-1; 9 nucleotides match TRBD2. The CDR3 extends over 17 amino acids. Trimming cost V 4 bases and J 3 bases; bases outside gene matches: 10. Germline CDR1 is LGHNA and CDR2 is YSLEER. The DNA for the CDR3 is TGCGCCAGCAGCCCCACCATAGCGGGGGCCTTCTACAATGAGCAGTTCTTC. Its translation: CASSPTIAGAFYNEQFF.

The chain combines TRBV21-1 with TRBJ2-3; the table's D call, TRBD1, was not checked against the DNA. TRBV21-1 is given as a pseudogene. CDR3 length: 18 amino acids. CDR3 bases: TGTGCCAGCAGCAAAGAGGGTCGGACAGGGGGTAAGGGAGATACGCAGTATTTT. Translation: CASSKEGRTGGKGDTQYF.

This chain joins TRBV7-9 and TRBJ2-1; 10 bases line up with TRBD1. With 3 bases clipped from V and 8 bases from J, the junction kept 4 bases outside the gene matches. CDR1 and CDR2 (germline): SEHNR, FQNEAQ (reference sequence). The CDR3 contains 14 residues. The DNA for the CDR3 is TGTGCCAGCAGCTTGACAGGGGGCCTGGATGAGCAGTTCTTC. Encoded protein: CASSLTGGLDEQFF.

This clonotype was found many times. This sequence joins TRBV28 and TRBJ1-1; D ambiguous. From germline, CDR1 is MDHEN and CDR2 SYDVKM. V lost 5 bases and J lost 2, with 12 bases in between. CDR3 length: 14 amino acids. Here the CDR3 reads CASSLDTGNTEAFF. CDR3 coding DNA: TGTGCCAGCAGTCTGGATACGGGCAACACTGAAGCTTTCTTT. Complete variable domain (other parts from reference TRBV28 and TRBJ1-1): DVKVTQSSRYLVKRTGEKVFLECVQDMDHENMFWYRQDPGLGLRLIYFSYDVKMKEKGDIPEGYSVSREKKERFSLILESASTNQTSMYLCASSLDTGNTEAFFGQGTRLTVV.

V gene TRBV20-1 combines with J gene TRBJ2-7; TRBD1 agrees at 9 bases. The CDR3 covers 14 residues. Germline V gene lookup returns CDR1 DFQATT and CDR2 SNEGSKA (reference sequence). V shed 2 bases and J 3 bases; nucleotides not matched to a gene: 5. The CDR3 DNA reads as TGCAGTGCTAGACCCCGGGACAGGGACTACGAGCAGTACGTC. This encodes CSARPRDRDYEQYV.

This clonotype was detected a few times. The gene calls are TRBV29-1 and TRBJ1-2, with D possibly being TRBD1 (5 bases). There are 17 residues in the CDR3. V was shortened by 4 bases and J by 0 bases, with 21 bases between the two germline ends. Germline V gives CDR1 SQVTM, CDR2 ANQGSEA. CDR3 protein: CSVVGGTLYSPNYGYTF. The CDR3 DNA reads TGCAGCGTTGTGGGGGGGACGCTCTACTCCCCTAACTATGGCTACACCTTC. Combining the CDR3 with reference TRBV29-1 and TRBJ1-2 gives the whole variable domain SAVISQKPSRDICQRGTSLTIQCQVDSQVTMMFWYRQQPGQSLTLIATANQGSEATYESGFVIDKFPISRPNLTFSTLTVSNMSPEDSSIYLCSVVGGTLYSPNYGYTFGSGTRLTVV.

This clonotype has a handful of counts. The V and J genes are TRBV4-1 and TRBJ1-5; D call uncertain. CDR3 length: 14 residues. V was pared by 3 bases and J by 0 bases, with 6 bases between. CDR1 and CDR2 from the germline V gene are MGHRA and YSYEKL. In nucleotides, the CDR3 is TGCGCCAGCAGCCACACCTATAGCAATCAGCCCCAGCATTTT. It yields the protein CASSHTYSNQPQHF.

The CDR3 spells CASSPRTSTDTQYF. The CDR3 nucleotides read TGTGCCAGTAGTCCCCGAACTAGCACAGATACGCAGTATTTT. The J gene is TRBJ2-3, the V gene TRBV19; no firm D call. The CDR3 runs 14 residues. CDR1 LNHDA and CDR2 SQIVND come from the germline V gene (reference sequence). V was clipped by 5 bases and J by 0 bases, with 9 bases between them.

The chain carries TRBV7-2 and TRBJ1-1; 7 bases fit TRBD1. Germline V gives CDR1 SGHTA, CDR2 FQGNSA. After removal of 5 bases from V and 5 bases from J, the junction contained 8 bases not matched to a gene. The CDR3 extends over 14 amino acids. DNA for the CDR3: TGTGCCAGCAGCGCTTGGACAGGTGGGACTGAAGCTTTCTTT. Translating it yields CASSAWTGGTEAFF.

This clonotype showed up just a few times. This sequence joins TRBV7-9 and TRBJ2-7; 7 bases line up with TRBD1. This CDR3 is 13 amino acids long. CDR1 is SEHNR and CDR2 is FQNEAQ in the germline V gene (reference sequence). V shed 5 bases and J 0 bases; nucleotides not matched to a gene: 1. The CDR3 region has the DNA TGTGCCAGCAGCCGGGACAGCTCCTACGAGCAGTACTTC. Its translation: CASSRDSSYEQYF.

This clonotype was counted a few times. The chain combines TRBV6-5 with TRBJ2-2; D is perhaps TRBD1 (5 bases). The CDR3 is 14 amino acids. Trimming took off 2 bases at V and 9 bases at J, with 13 bases between the two ends. Germline V gene sequence: CDR1 MNHEY, CDR2 SVGAGI. The CDR3 spells CASSYQGRHRELFF. The CDR3 region has the DNA TGTGCCAGCAGTTACCAGGGTCGGCACCGGGAGCTGTTTTTT.

This clonotype was seen only a few times. The chain carries TRBV7-9 and TRBJ2-1; D unclear. This CDR3 spans 14 amino acids. V was shortened by 8 bases and J by 2 bases, with 13 bases between the two germline ends. Germline V gene data show CDR1 as SEHNR and CDR2 as FQNEAQ (reference sequence). CDR3 loop: CASRPRLAYNEQFF. CDR3 DNA sequence: TGTGCCAGCCGCCCCAGGTTGGCCTACAATGAGCAGTTCTTC. Supplemented by reference TRBV7-9 and TRBJ2-1, the full variable domain reads DTGVSQNPRHKITKRGQNVTFRCDPISEHNRLYWYRQTLGQGPEFLTYFQNEAQLEKSRLLSDRFSAERPKGSFSTLEIQRTEQGDSAMYLCASRPRLAYNEQFFGPGTRLTVL.

This clonotype was picked up a small number of times. The V gene is TRBV29-1, the J gene TRBJ1-1; D is unclear. Germline assignment: CDR1 SQVTM and CDR2 ANQGSEA. V shed 4 bases and J shed 1 base, with 4 bases lying between them. The CDR3 sequence is 11 residues long. The CDR3 sequence is CSVVGNTEAFF. The DNA of the CDR3 is TGCAGCGTTGTAGGGAACACTGAAGCTTTCTTT. Complete variable domain (other parts from reference TRBV29-1 and TRBJ1-1): SAVISQKPSRDICQRGTSLTIQCQVDSQVTMMFWYRQQPGQSLTLIATANQGSEATYESGFVIDKFPISRPNLTFSTLTVSNMSPEDSSIYLCSVVGNTEAFFGQGTRLTVV.

The CDR3 bases are TGTGCCAGCAGTTTTGGGGGCAGAAATGAAAAACTGTTTTTT. Its translation: CASSFGGRNEKLFF. The V and J genes are TRBV25-1 and TRBJ1-4; possibly TRBD1 for D (6 bases). CDR1 is MGHDK and CDR2 is SYGVNS in the germline V gene. Trimming removed 5 bases at V and 5 bases at J, with 12 bases between. The CDR3 sequence is 14 residues long.

In its sample, this clonotype was seen a few times. In DNA form, the CDR3 reads TGTGCCAGCAGCCAAGATTGGGAGGGTTTTGAAAAACTGTTTTTT. Protein: CASSQDWEGFEKLFF. This chain links TRBV4-2 with TRBJ1-4; D gene uncertain. V was shortened by 0 bases and J by 7 bases, with 12 bases between the two germline ends. CDR1 and CDR2 (germline): LGHNA, YNFKEQ. The CDR3 runs to 15 residues.

V and J are TRBV29-1 and TRBJ2-1; tentative D call: TRBD1 (6 bases). Trimming stripped 0 bases from V and 2 bases from J, with 11 bases between. CDR3 length equals 15 residues. Germline V gene sequence: CDR1 SQVTM, CDR2 ANQGSEA. The CDR3 sequence: CSVEDADSPYNEQFF. CDR3 bases: TGCAGCGTTGAAGATGCGGACAGCCCCTACAATGAGCAGTTCTTC.

This clonotype occurred many times. DNA of the CDR3: TGTGCCAGCAGCTTACTAGGGTCACCCCTCCACTTT. Protein product: CASSLLGSPLHF. The rearrangement links TRBV7-6 to TRBJ1-6, with D unclear. V was trimmed by 2 bases and J by 10 bases, leaving 6 bases between them. CDR3 length equals 12 residues. Germline V lookup: CDR1 SGHVS, CDR2 FNYEAQ.

J is TRBJ2-3 and V is TRBV6-2 or TRBV6-3; D uncertain. V lost 2 bases to trimming and J lost 0 bases, with 12 bases between them. The CDR3 is made up of 16 amino acids. The germline V gene encodes CDR1 MNHEY and CDR2 SVGEGT. The CDR3 sequence: CASSYPLGTSTDTQYF. The CDR3, as DNA: TGTGCCAGCAGTTACCCGCTAGGTACTAGCACAGATACGCAGTATTTT.

The table lists this clonotype with a few counts. The chain recombines TRBV4-1 with TRBJ1-1; a possible D gene is TRBD1 (5 bases). Trimming removed 3 bases from V and 5 bases from J, with 16 bases in between. The germline V gene encodes CDR1 MGHRA and CDR2 YSYEKL. The CDR3 contains 15 residues. The CDR3 loop is CASSQGPQEGTEAFF. CDR3 sequence (DNA): TGCGCCAGCAGCCAGGGACCACAGGAGGGGACTGAAGCTTTCTTT.